This is a list of T cell receptor beta chains from one sample in a study of PD-1 blockade in classical Hodgkin lymphoma. The method was immunoSEQ multiplex PCR; TCRdb's version includes in-frame clones alone and lacks a portion of them. The sample lists around 19,000 clones; 80% to 90% were seen once. This material consisted of peripheral blood mononuclear cells (PBMCs), taken before the second cycle of nivolumab. These receptors were collected from a human donor with classical Hodgkin lymphoma. CDR3s include the opening cysteine and the closing phenylalanine or tryptophan. The D gene is left open where the match is weak. Size values are once, few and many counts, or a class for expanded clones, and some rows have none.

. TRBJ2-2 TRBV5-1 . CASSLGVTTNTGELFF TGCGCCAGCAGCTTGGGGGTGACCACGAACACCGGGGAGCTGTTTTTT
. TRBJ2-5 TRBV27 . CASSKTGWRFQETQYF TGTGCCAGCAGCAAAACAGGGTGGCGGTTCCAAGAGACCCAGTACTTC
. TRBJ2-2 TRBV11-2 . CASSLAGSTGELFF TGTGCCAGCAGCTTAGCTGGTTCCACCGGGGAGCTGTTTTTT
TRBD1 TRBJ2-4 TRBV18 once CASSPFEQGLNIQYF TGTGCCAGCTCACCATTTGAACAGGGGCTGAACATTCAGTACTTC
. TRBJ1-1 TRBV29-1 once CSVAAGNTEAFF TGCAGCGTAGCCGCTGGAAACACTGAAGCTTTCTTT
TRBD1 TRBJ1-1 TRBV9 . CASSAAGTVNTEAFF TGTGCCAGCAGCGCCGCTGGGACAGTGAACACTGAAGCTTTCTTT
. TRBJ2-7 TRBV15 . CATFPEGLYYEQYF TGTGCCACCTTCCCCGAGGGACTTTACTACGAGCAGTACTTC
TRBD2 TRBJ2-1 TRBV6-6 . CASTLLAGGPVVEQFF TGTGCCAGCACCCTACTAGCGGGGGGGCCTGTTGTTGAGCAGTTCTTC
TRBD1 TRBJ1-5 TRBV4-3 . CASRTDRASNQPQHF TGCGCCAGCAGGACGGACAGGGCATCGAATCAGCCCCAGCATTTT
. TRBJ2-7 TRBV2 once CASTLAAYEQYF TGTGCCAGCACGCTGGCAGCCTACGAGCAGTACTTC
. TRBJ2-5 TRBV5-1 . CASRLGASETQYF TGCGCCAGCAGATTAGGGGCCAGCGAGACCCAGTACTTC
. TRBJ2-7 TRBV13 . CASSLVPKSTGTYEQYF TGTGCCAGCAGCTTAGTCCCCAAATCGACAGGGACTTACGAGCAGTACTTC
. TRBJ2-7 TRBV5-1 . CASSLVAGDSHYEQYF TGCGCCAGCAGCTTGGTAGCAGGGGACTCGCACTACGAGCAGTACTTC
TRBD1 TRBJ1-5 TRBV7-2 . CASSLYGTVNQPQHF TGTGCCAGCAGCTTATACGGGACAGTCAATCAGCCCCAGCATTTT
TRBD1 TRBJ2-5 TRBV7-9 . CASSQQGAGETQYF TGTGCCAGCAGCCAGCAGGGGGCTGGAGAGACCCAGTACTTC
TRBD1 TRBJ1-4 TRBV5-1 . CASSQTGTGGEKLFF TGCGCCAGCAGCCAAACCGGGACAGGAGGTGAAAAACTGTTTTTT
. TRBJ1-6 TRBV25-1 few CASSGQQGNDSPLHF TGTGCCAGCAGTGGACAACAGGGAAATGATTCACCCCTCCACTTT
. TRBJ1-6 TRBV19 . CASRLGLANSPLHF TGTGCCAGTAGGCTTGGGTTGGCTAATTCACCCCTCCACTTT
. TRBJ2-7 TRBV19 . CASSNGLNYEQYF TGTGCCAGTAGTAACGGACTGAACTACGAGCAGTACTTC
. TRBJ1-2 TRBV7-8 . CASSLAGGDYGYTF TGTGCCAGCAGCCTGGCGGGGGGTGACTATGGCTACACCTTC
TRBD2 TRBJ2-7 TRBV5-5 . CASSWAWTSGPYEQYF TGTGCCAGCAGCTGGGCTTGGACTAGCGGGCCCTACGAGCAGTACTTC
. TRBJ1-3 TRBV6-5 . CASSSPGNTIYF TGTGCCAGCAGTTCTCCCGGAAACACCATATATTTT
. TRBJ1-1 TRBV7-9 . CASSLNEGVGEAFF TGTGCCAGCAGCTTGAATGAGGGCGTAGGCGAAGCTTTCTTT
. TRBJ2-3 TRBV5-1 . CASSGGAGSPSTDTQYF TGCGCCAGCAGCGGGGGGGCCGGATCGCCTTCCACAGATACGCAGTATTTT
. TRBJ1-1 TRBV5-4 . CASSLLTANTEAFF TGTGCCAGCAGCCTCCTTACAGCGAACACTGAAGCTTTCTTT
TRBD2 TRBJ2-5 TRBV5-1 . CASSLAGTSETETQYF TGCGCCAGCAGCTTGGCCGGGACTAGTGAAACGGAGACCCAGTACTTC
TRBD2 TRBJ2-1 TRBV27 . CASSFSNGPTSRQFF TGTGCCAGCAGTTTTTCAAACGGACCGACTAGCCGACAGTTCTTC
. TRBJ2-3 TRBV6-1 few CASSENLNTQYF TGTGCCAGCAGTGAGAATCTTAATACGCAGTATTTT
TRBD1 TRBJ1-3 TRBV5-1 . CASSLGTGGNTIYF TGCGCCAGCAGCTTGGGGACAGGGGGAAACACCATATATTTT
. TRBJ2-3 TRBV5-1 . CASNHGGADTQYF TGCGCCAGCAACCATGGAGGCGCAGATACGCAGTATTTT
. TRBJ1-5 TRBV6-5 . CASSSSGAFSNQPQHF TGTGCCAGCAGTTCTAGCGGAGCTTTTAGCAATCAGCCCCAGCATTTT
. TRBJ2-7 TRBV9 . CASSVVLGQRSYEQYF TGTGCCAGCAGCGTAGTTTTAGGGCAGAGAAGCTACGAGCAGTACTTC
TRBD1 TRBJ2-1 TRBV18 . CASSPGTALSYNEQFF TGTGCCAGCTCACCCGGGACAGCCCTCTCCTACAATGAGCAGTTCTTC
TRBD1 TRBJ2-7 TRBV6-5 . CASSRPGQAIYEQYF TGTGCCAGCAGCCGACCGGGACAGGCGATCTACGAGCAGTACTTC
. TRBJ1-5 TRBV7-8 once CASSLVEAQPQHF TGTGCCAGCAGCTTAGTAGAGGCGCAGCCCCAGCATTTT
TRBD1 TRBJ1-2 TRBV6-5 . CASSSGQGGHYGYTF TGTGCCAGCAGTTCCGGACAGGGGGGTCACTATGGCTACACCTTC
. TRBJ2-3 TRBV10-3 . CAISEGRGGASTDTQYF TGTGCCATCAGTGAAGGTAGAGGCGGGGCTAGCACAGATACGCAGTATTTT
. TRBJ2-7 TRBV21-1 . CASSKGGRWDEQYF TGTGCCAGCAGCAAAGGCGGCAGGTGGGACGAGCAGTACTTC
TRBD1 TRBJ2-1 TRBV4-2 . CASSHGTGDYNEQFF TGTGCCAGCAGCCACGGGACAGGAGACTACAATGAGCAGTTCTTC
. TRBJ1-4 TRBV4-1 once CATRGGDEKLFF TGCGCCACGCGAGGGGGGGATGAAAAACTGTTTTTT
. TRBJ2-2 TRBV7-9 . CARIGPANTGELFF TGTGCCAGAATCGGGCCGGCGAACACCGGGGAGCTGTTTTTT
. TRBJ2-7 TRBV28 . CASSFGRFGEQYF TGTGCCAGCAGTTTCGGAAGGTTCGGCGAGCAGTACTTC
. TRBJ2-7 TRBV5-1 once CASTVATGSYEQYF TGCGCCAGCACCGTCGCTACAGGGTCCTACGAGCAGTACTTC
. TRBJ1-2 TRBV7-9 . CASSSRGDYGYTF TGTGCCAGCAGCTCCAGGGGCGACTATGGCTACACCTTC
TRBD2 TRBJ2-1 TRBV11-2 once CASSLDLWRGGNEQFF TGTGCCAGCAGCTTAGATCTTTGGCGGGGGGGCAATGAGCAGTTCTTC
. TRBJ1-2 TRBV28 . CASKLTGGSVTGYTF TGTGCCAGCAAACTAACGGGGGGTAGCGTTACAGGCTACACCTTC
. TRBJ1-3 TRBV7-9 . CASSLLENTIYF TGTGCCAGCAGCCTCCTGGAAAACACCATATATTTT
TRBD2 TRBJ2-3 TRBV5-5 . CASSSAGLAVDTQYF TGTGCCAGCAGCTCGGCGGGACTAGCAGTAGATACGCAGTATTTT
. TRBJ2-5 TRBV5-1 . CASSAGTIGLETQYF TGCGCCAGCTCAGCTGGGACGATCGGTTTGGAGACCCAGTACTTC
TRBD1 TRBJ2-5 TRBV6-5 . CASSYSKGTGETQYF TGTGCCAGCAGTTACTCGAAAGGGACAGGAGAGACCCAGTACTTC
. TRBJ2-1 TRBV19 . CASSIITSSYNEQFF TGTGCCAGTAGTATAATAACTAGCTCCTACAATGAGCAGTTCTTC
TRBD1 TRBJ2-3 TRBV5-6 . CASSRTGGTDTQYF TGTGCCAGCAGCCGGACAGGGGGCACAGATACGCAGTATTTT
. TRBJ2-1 TRBV7-2 . CASSLIAGSSYNEQFF TGTGCCAGCAGCTTAATCGCGGGGAGCTCCTACAATGAGCAGTTCTTC
. TRBJ1-4 TRBV6-6 once CASSRGGEPKEKLFF TGTGCCAGCAGTCGCGGAGGGGAGCCGAAAGAAAAACTGTTTTTT
. TRBJ1-6 TRBV7-9 . CASSLAQASNSPLHF TGTGCCAGCAGCTTAGCCCAGGCGTCGAATTCACCCCTCCACTTT
. TRBJ2-3 TRBV4-3 . CASSQVGGAAEDTQYF TGCGCCAGCAGCCAAGTAGGGGGGGCCGCGGAAGATACGCAGTATTTT
TRBD1 TRBJ2-5 TRBV5-6 . CASSLRTGLGQETQYF TGTGCCAGCAGCCTCCGGACAGGGCTGGGGCAAGAGACCCAGTACTTC